This T cell receptor (beta chain) was sequenced during a study of CD8 T cells in ankylosing spondylitis. TCRdb re-derived calls from the 5' RACE reads in MiXCR, one entry per CDR3 protein. This table holds approximately 440,000 distinct CDR3 sequences, over 15% found once. On this clonotype: Its target is unknown.

Broader study findings: Typical of ankylosing spondylitis blood, it appeared, was a TCR beta motif of 7 or 8 highly homologous variants.

Sequencing input: blood, either unsorted or a sorted T cell fraction (not recorded which). This sequence originates from a male donor with ankylosing spondylitis.

The CDR3 region has the DNA TGTGCCACCGGGGACCGTGGGCGGGAGACCCAGTACTTC. Translated: CATGDRGRETQYF. The rearrangement joins TRBV15 to TRBJ2-5; D could derive from TRBD1 or TRBD2 (5 bases each). The CDR3 runs to 13 residues. Germline V gene data show CDR1 as LNHNV and CDR2 as YYDKDF (reference sequence). Trimming shortened V by 8 bases and J by 5 bases, and 15 bases separated the two germline ends.